Following are 30 T cell receptor beta chains from one sample sequenced in a study of blood T cell repertoires in COVID-19. TCRdb keeps only in-frame clones here, not all; method: immunoSEQ multiplex PCR. The sample records hundreds of thousands of clones, roughly 85% being singletons. Sequencing was carried out using PBMCs or T cells enriched from blood (not recorded which). All receptors derive from a woman aged 40 to 50 with acute COVID-19.

The rearrangement joins TRBV27 to TRBJ1-1; tentative D call: TRBD1 (5 bases). Trimming removed 6 bases at V and 4 bases at J, with 12 bases between. CDR1 and CDR2 from the germline V gene are MNHEY and SMNVEV (reference sequence). The CDR3 consists of 13 residues. CDR3 sequence: CASSPGGATEAFF. In DNA, the CDR3 is TGTGCCAGCAGCCCGGGAGGGGCCACTGAAGCTTTCTTT.

J is TRBJ1-5 and V is TRBV7-2, with TRBD1 as a possible D gene (5 bases). Between the trimmed V and J ends, which lost 5 bases and 0 bases, there was a span of 11 bases. CDR1 and CDR2 (germline): SGHTA, FQGNSA. The CDR3 spans 15 residues. In DNA form, the CDR3 reads TGTGCCAGCAGCCTACAGGAACATAGCAATCAGCCCCAGCATTTT. It specifies CASSLQEHSNQPQHF.

This chain uses TRBV2 with TRBJ2-5; 7 bases align to TRBD1. This CDR3 region has 13 residues. The V segment lost 6 bases and the J segment 1 base; nucleotides outside the gene matches: 2. Germline V lookup: CDR1 SNHLY, CDR2 FYNNEI. CDR3 amino acids: CASRRDSQETQYF. The DNA for the CDR3 is TGTGCCAGCAGAAGGGACAGCCAAGAGACCCAGTACTTC.

The chain links TRBV4-2 to TRBJ2-3; a weak D match, TRBD2 (6 bases). The CDR3 extends over 16 amino acids. Trimming left V 1 base short and J 0 bases short, with 11 bases between. Germline assignment: CDR1 LGHNA and CDR2 YNFKEQ. Here the CDR3 DNA reads TGTGCCAGCAGCCAAGTGGACGGGACTAGCACAGATACGCAGTATTTT. It encodes CASSQVDGTSTDTQYF.

This chain links TRBV5-1 with TRBJ1-1; D is possibly TRBD1 (5 bases). Germline CDR1 SGHRS, CDR2 YFSETQ. CDR3 length equals 15 residues. With 4 bases removed from V and 0 bases from J, the gap between germline ends came to 13 bases. Here the CDR3 reads CASSPQGWMNTEAFF. The CDR3 bases are TGCGCCAGCAGCCCCCAGGGTTGGATGAACACTGAAGCTTTCTTT.

The chain combines TRBV2 with TRBJ1-4; D unclear. The germline V gene has CDR1 SNHLY and CDR2 FYNNEI. Trimming removed 6 bases from V and 0 bases from J, with 11 bases in between. This CDR3 comprises 15 residues. The CDR3 bases are TGTGCCAGCAGACCCTCAACAGCAACTAATGAAAAACTGTTTTTT. It yields the protein CASRPSTATNEKLFF.

V gene TRBV4-2 combines with J gene TRBJ2-7, with TRBD1 matching 8 bases. The CDR3 is 15 residues long. Germline CDR1 is LGHNA and CDR2 is YNFKEQ. The trim removed 0 bases at V and 4 bases at J, leaving 5 bases unmatched. The CDR3 DNA sequence: TGTGCCAGCAGCCAAGAGGGACAGGCTTTATACGAGCAGTACTTC. The encoded protein is CASSQEGQALYEQYF.

This clone appeared a few times. The chain is built from TRBV5-4 and TRBJ1-1; D may be TRBD1 (6 bases). Trimming pared 5 bases from V and 4 bases from J, leaving 6 bases between. CDR1 SGHNT and CDR2 YYREEE come from the germline V gene (reference sequence). The CDR3 consists of 11 residues. CDR3 DNA: TGTGCCAGCAGAGGGGGCACTGAAGCTTTCTTT. This encodes CASRGGTEAFF.

This clone is a singleton in its sample. The rearrangement uses TRBV6-1 and TRBJ1-2, with a weak D call TRBD1 (5 bases). Germline assignment: CDR1 MNHNS and CDR2 SASEGT. The CDR3 sequence is 16 residues long. V lost 1 base, J lost 5 bases, and 17 bases lay in between. CDR3 protein: CASSEVKGPAGYGYTF. CDR3 sequence (DNA): TGTGCCAGCAGTGAAGTTAAGGGACCGGCGGGGTATGGCTACACCTTC.

Only one count was recorded for this clone. The chain joins TRBV6-2 or TRBV6-3 to TRBJ1-2; TRBD1 agrees at 7 bases. The CDR3 has 15 residues. In germline, CDR1 is MNHEY, CDR2 SVGEGT. The V gene end was trimmed by 6 bases and the J gene end by 5 bases; junction bases not matched to a gene: 12. The CDR3 nucleotides are TGTGCCAGCAGCCTCGCGTCGGACAGGTTGTATGGCTACACCTTC. Translation gives CASSLASDRLYGYTF.

J is TRBJ1-5 and V is TRBV15; no definite D call. Looked up from germline, CDR1 is LNHNV and CDR2 is YYDKDF (reference sequence). The V end lost 0 bases, the J end lost 0 bases, and 6 bases lay between the germline ends. The CDR3 loop spans 15 amino acids. In nucleotides, the CDR3 is TGTGCCACCAGCAGAGATCGTTATAGCAATCAGCCCCAGCATTTT. Translating it yields CATSRDRYSNQPQHF.

The V and J genes are TRBV7-2 and TRBJ1-6, with D tentatively TRBD1 (5 bases). The CDR3 runs to 13 residues. The V and J ends lost 6 bases and 5 bases respectively, with 8 bases between them. CDR1 and CDR2 (germline): SGHTA, FQGNSA. The CDR3 spells CASSQGNNSPLHF. CDR3 nucleotide sequence: TGTGCCAGCAGTCAGGGAAATAATTCACCCCTCCACTTT.

As for this clone: The sample carries other DNA sequences with the same CDR3. The rearrangement joins TRBV28 to TRBJ2-3; D may be TRBD1 (5 bases). Trimming shortened V by 4 bases and J by 0 bases, and 8 bases separated the two germline ends. CDR1 is MDHEN, CDR2 SYDVKM, per germline. The CDR3 consists of 14 residues. CDR3 residues: CASSSQGSTDTQYF. CDR3 coding DNA: TGTGCCAGCAGTTCTCAGGGTAGCACAGATACGCAGTATTTT.

CDR3 in DNA: TGTGCCAGCAGCCCGTCCGGGGGGCTGAACCAGCCCCAGCATTTT. It yields the protein CASSPSGGLNQPQHF. The genes are TRBV7-3 and TRBJ1-5; TRBD1 might be the D (6 bases). CDR3 length equals 15 residues. In germline, CDR1 is SGHTA, CDR2 FQGTGA. Trimming cost V 5 bases and J 7 bases, with 18 bases left between them.

The chain couples TRBV5-6 to TRBJ1-5; tentative D call: TRBD1 (6 bases). The CDR3 contains 17 residues. The ends were cut back, 4 bases at V and 2 bases at J, with 19 bases in the middle. Germline loops: CDR1 SGHDT, CDR2 YYEEEE. DNA for the CDR3: TGTGCCAGCAGCCGCCCTGACAGGATGGGTTGCAATCAGCCCCAGCATTTT. This translates into CASSRPDRMGCNQPQHF.

The chain recombines TRBV28 with TRBJ2-3; 9 positions agree with TRBD2. The V segment lost 5 bases and the J segment 5 bases; nucleotides outside the gene matches: 5. This CDR3 contains 14 residues. CDR1 and CDR2 from the germline V gene are MDHEN and SYDVKM. The CDR3 is CASSVAGVVDTQYF. The CDR3 nucleotides read TGTGCCAGCAGTGTAGCGGGAGTGGTAGATACGCAGTATTTT.

The chain recombines TRBV7-2 with TRBJ2-1; TRBD2 agrees at 9 bases. The CDR3 sequence is 17 residues long. With 4 bases clipped from V and 0 bases from J, the junction kept 7 bases outside the gene matches. The V gene's germline CDR1 is SGHTA and CDR2 FQGNSA. The chain's CDR3 is CASSSQAGGSSYNEQFF. The CDR3 DNA follows: TGTGCCAGCAGCTCACAAGCGGGAGGTAGCTCCTACAATGAGCAGTTCTTC.

The rearrangement links TRBV19 to TRBJ2-3, with D perhaps matching TRBD2 (5 bases). Trimming removed 6 bases from V and 0 bases from J, with 10 bases in between. Germline V gene lookup returns CDR1 LNHDA and CDR2 SQIVND (reference sequence). The CDR3 is made up of 14 amino acids. The CDR3 DNA reads TGTGCCAGTAGGCGGGTGGTGAGCACAGATACGCAGTATTTT. Protein sequence: CASRRVVSTDTQYF.

V usage is TRBV28 and J usage is TRBJ2-4; 8 bases line up with TRBD1. J lost 8 bases, V lost 6 bases, and 6 bases had no gene match. Per germline, CDR1 MDHEN and CDR2 SYDVKM. The CDR3 covers 13 residues. The CDR3 region has the DNA TGTGCCAGCAGCCATCGACAGGGGTACATTCAGTACTTC. This codes for CASSHRQGYIQYF.

The rearrangement joins TRBV7-9 to TRBJ1-3, with a possible D match to TRBD1 (6 bases). The ends were cut back, 5 bases at V and 2 bases at J, with 13 bases in the middle. The CDR3 sequence is 15 residues long. The V gene's germline CDR1 is SEHNR and CDR2 FQNEAQ (reference sequence). The CDR3 sequence is CASSATGFAGNTIYF. CDR3 nucleotides: TGTGCCAGCAGCGCAACAGGGTTTGCTGGAAACACCATATATTTT.

The chain recombines TRBV28 with TRBJ1-2, with 7 positions matching TRBD1. Germline V gives CDR1 MDHEN, CDR2 SYDVKM. V lost 6 bases and J lost 5; bases outside the gene matches: 9. The CDR3 runs 14 residues. The DNA for the CDR3 is TGTGCCAGCAGAACCGACAGGGTGGGGTATGGCTACACCTTC. Protein product: CASRTDRVGYGYTF.

The CDR3 bases are TGCGCCAGCAGTGAGTCCGGCAGGGTGGGAGAGACCCAGTACTTC. Translated, it gives CASSESGRVGETQYF. The gene calls are TRBV10-1 and TRBJ2-5; maybe TRBD1 (5 bases). CDR1 and CDR2 from the germline V gene are WNHNN and SYGVQD (reference sequence). Trimming took off 0 bases at V and 4 bases at J, with 12 bases between the two ends. The CDR3 has 15 residues.

The chain is built from TRBV5-1 and TRBJ1-1; unclear D gene. Trimming left V 0 bases short and J 3 bases short, with 6 bases between. The germline gives CDR1 SGHRS, CDR2 YFSETQ. There are 13 residues in the CDR3. The CDR3 bases are TGCGCCAGCAGCTTGGTACCAGACACTGAAGCTTTCTTT. Its protein product is CASSLVPDTEAFF.

The V gene is TRBV18, the J gene TRBJ2-1; TRBD2 aligns across 15 bases. The V gene end was trimmed by 6 bases and the J gene end by 6 bases; junction bases not matched to a gene: 6. CDR3 size: 16 residues. Germline CDR1 KGHSH, CDR2 LQKENI. CDR3 coding DNA: TGTGCCAGCTCGATACCGGGACTAGCGGGAGGCAATGAGCAGTTCTTC. Translation: CASSIPGLAGGNEQFF.

The chain recombines TRBV20-1 with TRBJ2-1, with D possibly matching TRBD1 (5 bases). CDR3 length equals 11 residues. The germline gives CDR1 DFQATT, CDR2 SNEGSKA (reference sequence). Trimming left V 6 bases short and J 7 bases short, with 10 bases between. The CDR3 region is CSAARVNEQFF. The DNA of the CDR3 is TGCAGTGCGGCCAGGGTAAATGAGCAGTTCTTC.

The chain links TRBV30 to TRBJ1-6, with D unresolved. CDR1 is GTSNPN, CDR2 SVGIG, per germline (reference sequence). This CDR3 has 13 residues. V was cut by 4 bases and J by 8 bases, with 12 bases left in between. As DNA, the CDR3 is TGTGCCTGGACTGTTATGGGCTATTCACCCCTCCACTTT. Amino acid sequence: CAWTVMGYSPLHF.

The rearrangement joins TRBV7-8 to TRBJ1-3; D gene unclear. Germline values: CDR1 SGHVS, CDR2 FQNEAQ. With 4 bases removed from V and 0 bases from J, the gap between germline ends came to 13 bases. The CDR3 contains 16 residues. CDR3 protein: CASSSEPLNSGNTIYF. In nucleotides, the CDR3 is TGTGCCAGCAGCTCGGAGCCCCTCAACTCTGGAAACACCATATATTTT.

The chain couples TRBV4-3 to TRBJ2-2; D uncertain. The CDR3 length is 17 residues. V was pared by 0 bases and J by 2 bases, with 13 bases between. CDR1 and CDR2 (germline): LGHNA, YSLEER. The CDR3 DNA reads as TGCGCCAGCAGCCAAGATTGGAGAGGAACTAACACCGGGGAGCTGTTTTTT. Amino acids: CASSQDWRGTNTGELFF.

This sequence joins TRBV28 and TRBJ2-1; 7 bases map to TRBD2. Trimming at V came to 9 bases and at J to 4 bases, leaving 9 bases not matched to a gene. Germline CDR1 is MDHEN and CDR2 is SYDVKM. This CDR3 comprises 14 residues. The CDR3 bases are TGTGCCAGTGAAGCTGGGGGGGGGTACAATGAGCAGTTCTTC. Its translation is CASEAGGGYNEQFF. The variable domain in full, completed from reference TRBV28 and TRBJ2-1, reads DVKVTQSSRYLVKRTGEKVFLECVQDMDHENMFWYRQDPGLGLRLIYFSYDVKMKEKGDIPEGYSVSREKKERFSLILESASTNQTSMYLCASEAGGGYNEQFFGPGTRLTVL.

The sample holds a few counts of this clone. The chain couples TRBV7-8 to TRBJ1-1; 8 bases agree with TRBD1. V was clipped by 3 bases and J by 7 bases; unmatched bases: 7. CDR1 and CDR2 (germline): SGHVS, FQNEAQ. This CDR3 contains 14 residues. The CDR3 protein is CASSLSRGRLEAFF. The CDR3, as DNA: TGTGCCAGCAGCTTGAGCAGGGGGCGGCTTGAAGCTTTCTTT.